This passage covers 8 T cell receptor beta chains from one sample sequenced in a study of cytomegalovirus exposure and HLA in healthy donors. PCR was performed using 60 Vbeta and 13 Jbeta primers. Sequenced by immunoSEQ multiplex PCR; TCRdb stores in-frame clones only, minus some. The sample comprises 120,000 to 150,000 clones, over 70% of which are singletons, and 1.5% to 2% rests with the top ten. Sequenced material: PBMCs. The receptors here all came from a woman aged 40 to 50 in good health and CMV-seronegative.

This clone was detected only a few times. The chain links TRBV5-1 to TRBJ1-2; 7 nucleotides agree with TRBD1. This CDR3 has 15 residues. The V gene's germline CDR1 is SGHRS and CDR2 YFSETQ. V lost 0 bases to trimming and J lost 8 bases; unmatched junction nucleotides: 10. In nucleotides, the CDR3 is TGCGCCAGCAGCTTGGATTCAGGGGGGTACCGCGGCTACACCTTC. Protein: CASSLDSGGYRGYTF.

The CDR3 DNA follows: TGTGCCAGCAGCTTAGTGATGGGACAGGACTCCTACGAGCAGTACTTC. It translates to CASSLVMGQDSYEQYF. The genes are TRBV7-6 and TRBJ2-7; 8 bases align to TRBD1. V was clipped by 1 base and J by 0 bases; unmatched bases: 5. The germline V gene has CDR1 SGHVS and CDR2 FNYEAQ. The CDR3 is made up of 16 amino acids.

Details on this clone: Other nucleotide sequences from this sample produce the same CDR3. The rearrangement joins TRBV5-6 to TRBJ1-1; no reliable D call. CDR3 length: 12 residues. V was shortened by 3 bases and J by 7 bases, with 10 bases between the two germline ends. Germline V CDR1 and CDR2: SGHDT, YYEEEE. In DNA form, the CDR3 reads TGTGCCAGCAGCTGGTCTGGAGTTGAAGCTTTCTTT. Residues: CASSWSGVEAFF.

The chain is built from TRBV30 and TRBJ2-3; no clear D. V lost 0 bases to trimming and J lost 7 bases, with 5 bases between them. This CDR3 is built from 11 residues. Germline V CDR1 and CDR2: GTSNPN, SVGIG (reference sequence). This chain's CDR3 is CAWSVSHTQYF. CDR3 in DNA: TGTGCCTGGAGTGTTAGCCATACGCAGTATTTT.

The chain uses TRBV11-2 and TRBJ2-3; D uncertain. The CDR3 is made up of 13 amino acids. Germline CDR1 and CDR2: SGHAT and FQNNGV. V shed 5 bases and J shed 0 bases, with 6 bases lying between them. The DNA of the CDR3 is TGTGCCAGCAGCCCCTCTAGCACAGATACGCAGTATTTT. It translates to CASSPSSTDTQYF. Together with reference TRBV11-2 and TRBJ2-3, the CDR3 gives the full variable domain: EAGVAQSPRYKIIEKRQSVAFWCNPISGHATLYWYQQILGQGPKLLIQFQNNGVVDDSQLPKDRFSAERLKGVDSTLKIQPAKLEDSAVYLCASSPSSTDTQYFGPGTRLTVL.

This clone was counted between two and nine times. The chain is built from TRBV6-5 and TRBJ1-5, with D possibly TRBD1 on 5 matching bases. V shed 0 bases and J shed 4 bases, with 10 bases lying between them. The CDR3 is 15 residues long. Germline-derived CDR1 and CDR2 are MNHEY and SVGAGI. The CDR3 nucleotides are TGTGCCAGCAGTTACTCGTACAGGCCGAATCAGCCCCAGCATTTT. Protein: CASSYSYRPNQPQHF.

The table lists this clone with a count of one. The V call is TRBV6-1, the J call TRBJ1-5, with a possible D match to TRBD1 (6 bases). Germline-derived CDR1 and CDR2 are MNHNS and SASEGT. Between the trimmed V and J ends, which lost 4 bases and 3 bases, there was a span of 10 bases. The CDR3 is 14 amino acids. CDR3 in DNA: TGTGCCAGCAGTGTAAGGGGGTCCAATCAGCCCCAGCATTTT. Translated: CASSVRGSNQPQHF.

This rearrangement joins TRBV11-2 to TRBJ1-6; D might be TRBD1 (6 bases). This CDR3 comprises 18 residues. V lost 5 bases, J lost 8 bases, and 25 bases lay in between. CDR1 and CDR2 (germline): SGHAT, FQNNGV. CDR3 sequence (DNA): TGTGCCAGCAGCCAAAACAGGGAAGGTCCCGTTAAGCATTCACCCCTCCACTTT. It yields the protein CASSQNREGPVKHSPLHF.